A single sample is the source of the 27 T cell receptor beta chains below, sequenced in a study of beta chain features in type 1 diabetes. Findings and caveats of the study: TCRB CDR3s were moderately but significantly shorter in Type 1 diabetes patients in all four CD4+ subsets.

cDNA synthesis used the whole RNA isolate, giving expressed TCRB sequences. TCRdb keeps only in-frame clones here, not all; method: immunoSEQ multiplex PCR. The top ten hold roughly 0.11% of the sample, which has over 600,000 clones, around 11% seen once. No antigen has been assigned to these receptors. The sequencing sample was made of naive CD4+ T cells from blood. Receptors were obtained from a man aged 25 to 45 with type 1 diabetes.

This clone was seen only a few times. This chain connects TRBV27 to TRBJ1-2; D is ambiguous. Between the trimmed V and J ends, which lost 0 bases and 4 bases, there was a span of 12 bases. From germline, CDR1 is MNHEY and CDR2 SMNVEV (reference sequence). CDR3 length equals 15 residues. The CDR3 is CASSLSSPRGYGYTF. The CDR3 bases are TGTGCCAGCAGTTTATCCTCACCTCGGGGCTATGGCTACACCTTC.

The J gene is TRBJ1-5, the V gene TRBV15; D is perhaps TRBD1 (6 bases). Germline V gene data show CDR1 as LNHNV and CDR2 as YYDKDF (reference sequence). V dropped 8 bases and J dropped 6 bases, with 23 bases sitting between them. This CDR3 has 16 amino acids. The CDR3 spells CATGLREGVGRQPQHF. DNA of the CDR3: TGTGCCACCGGACTCCGCGAGGGGGTAGGACGTCAGCCCCAGCATTTT.

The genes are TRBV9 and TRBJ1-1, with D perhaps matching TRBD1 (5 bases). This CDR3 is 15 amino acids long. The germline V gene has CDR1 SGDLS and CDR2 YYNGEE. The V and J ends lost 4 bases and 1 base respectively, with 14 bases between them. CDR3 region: CASSPNTGANTEAFF. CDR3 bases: TGTGCCAGCAGCCCAAACACCGGGGCGAACACTGAAGCTTTCTTT. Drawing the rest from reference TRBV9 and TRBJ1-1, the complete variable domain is DSGVTQTPKHLITATGQRVTLRCSPRSGDLSVYWYQQSLDQGLQFLIQYYNGEERAKGNILERFSAQQFPDLHSELNLSSLELGDSALYFCASSPNTGANTEAFFGQGTRLTVV.

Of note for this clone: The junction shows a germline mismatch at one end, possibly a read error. The CDR3 bases are TGTGCCAGCAGTCGGGACTCTTTCTCTAGCACGTTT. Translating gives CASSRDSFSSTF. The rearrangement links TRBV28 to TRBJ1-4, with a weak D call TRBD1 (5 bases). The germline V gene has CDR1 MDHEN and CDR2 SYDVKM. The CDR3 has 12 residues.

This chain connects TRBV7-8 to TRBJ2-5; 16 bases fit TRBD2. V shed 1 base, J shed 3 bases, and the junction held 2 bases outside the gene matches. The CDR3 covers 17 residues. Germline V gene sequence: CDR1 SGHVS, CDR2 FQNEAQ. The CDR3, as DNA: TGTGCCAGCAGCTTAGTAGGGACTAGCGGGGGGGAAGAGACCCAGTACTTC. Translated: CASSLVGTSGGEETQYF.

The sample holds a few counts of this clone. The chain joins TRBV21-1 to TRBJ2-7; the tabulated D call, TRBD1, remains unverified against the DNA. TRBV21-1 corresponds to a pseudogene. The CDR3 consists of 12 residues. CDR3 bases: TGTGCCAGCTGGACAGAGCCCTACGAGCAGTACTTC. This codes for CASWTEPYEQYF.

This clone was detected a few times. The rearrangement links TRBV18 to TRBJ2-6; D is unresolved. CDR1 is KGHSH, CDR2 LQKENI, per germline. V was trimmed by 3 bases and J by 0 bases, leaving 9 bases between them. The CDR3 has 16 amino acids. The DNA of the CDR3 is TGTGCCAGCTCACCGCCCTCTTACTCTGGGGCCAACGTCCTGACTTTC. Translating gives CASSPPSYSGANVLTF. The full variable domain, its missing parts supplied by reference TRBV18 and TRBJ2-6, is NAGVMQNPRHLVRRRGQEARLRCSPMKGHSHVYWYRQLPEEGLKFMVYLQKENIIDESGMPKERFSAEFPKEGPSILRIQQVVRGDSAAYFCASSPPSYSGANVLTFGAGSRLTVL.

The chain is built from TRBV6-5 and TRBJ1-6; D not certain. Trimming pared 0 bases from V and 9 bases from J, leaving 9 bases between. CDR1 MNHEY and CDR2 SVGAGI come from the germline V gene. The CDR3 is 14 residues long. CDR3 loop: CASSYSEPRSPLHF. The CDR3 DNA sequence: TGTGCCAGCAGTTACTCTGAACCGCGTTCACCCCTCCACTTT.

As DNA, the CDR3 is TGTGCCAGCAGCTTGACCGGGACAGCGAGTGAGCAGTTCTTC. Protein product: CASSLTGTASEQFF. V usage is TRBV7-9 and J usage is TRBJ2-1; 7 bases line up with TRBD1. Germline V lookup: CDR1 SEHNR, CDR2 FQNEAQ (reference sequence). Trimming took 3 bases from V and 9 from J; bases not matched to a gene: 8. The CDR3 is 14 residues long.

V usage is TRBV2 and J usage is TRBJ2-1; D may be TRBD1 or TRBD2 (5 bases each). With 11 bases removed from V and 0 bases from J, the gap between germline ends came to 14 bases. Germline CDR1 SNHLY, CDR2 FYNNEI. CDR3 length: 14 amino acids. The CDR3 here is CADSRESSYNEQFF. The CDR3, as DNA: TGTGCCGATTCCAGGGAGAGCTCCTACAATGAGCAGTTCTTC.

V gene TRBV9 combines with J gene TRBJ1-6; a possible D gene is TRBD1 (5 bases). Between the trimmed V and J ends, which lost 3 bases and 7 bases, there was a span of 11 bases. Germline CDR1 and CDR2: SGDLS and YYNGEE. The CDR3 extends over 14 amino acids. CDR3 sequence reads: CASSDQGGNSPLHF. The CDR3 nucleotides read TGTGCCAGCAGCGATCAGGGAGGCAATTCACCCCTCCACTTT.

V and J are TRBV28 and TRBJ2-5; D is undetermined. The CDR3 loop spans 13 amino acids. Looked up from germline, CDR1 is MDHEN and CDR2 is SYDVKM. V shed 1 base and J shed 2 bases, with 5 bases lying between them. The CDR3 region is CASSLSMQETQYF. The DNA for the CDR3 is TGTGCCAGCAGTTTATCAATGCAAGAGACCCAGTACTTC.

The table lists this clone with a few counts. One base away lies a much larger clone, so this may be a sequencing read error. In nucleotides, the CDR3 is TGTGCCAGCAGCCCCGGGACAGCTAACTATGGCTACACCTTC. This gives the protein CASSPGTANYGYTF. This rearrangement joins TRBV11-2 to TRBJ1-2, with 7 bases fitting TRBD1. From germline, CDR1 is SGHAT and CDR2 FQNNGV. The ends lost 5 bases at V and 0 bases at J; junction bases unmatched: 3. CDR3 length: 14 residues. The variable domain in full, with the rest retrieved from reference TRBV11-2 and TRBJ1-2, is EAGVAQSPRYKIIEKRQSVAFWCNPISGHATLYWYQQILGQGPKLLIQFQNNGVVDDSQLPKDRFSAERLKGVDSTLKIQPAKLEDSAVYLCASSPGTANYGYTFGSGTRLTVV.

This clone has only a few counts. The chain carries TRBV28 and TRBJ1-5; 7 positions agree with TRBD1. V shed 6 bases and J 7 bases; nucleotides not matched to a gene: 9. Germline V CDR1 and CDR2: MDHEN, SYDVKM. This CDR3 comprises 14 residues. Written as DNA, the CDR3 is TGTGCCAGCAGGCCGGACAGGTTTCGACAGCCCCAGCATTTT. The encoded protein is CASRPDRFRQPQHF.

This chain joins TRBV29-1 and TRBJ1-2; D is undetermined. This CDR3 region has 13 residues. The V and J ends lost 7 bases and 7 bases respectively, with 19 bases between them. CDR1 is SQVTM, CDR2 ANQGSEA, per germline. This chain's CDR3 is CSANVGRYGGYTF. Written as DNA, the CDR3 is TGCAGCGCCAACGTGGGTCGGTACGGTGGCTACACCTTC.

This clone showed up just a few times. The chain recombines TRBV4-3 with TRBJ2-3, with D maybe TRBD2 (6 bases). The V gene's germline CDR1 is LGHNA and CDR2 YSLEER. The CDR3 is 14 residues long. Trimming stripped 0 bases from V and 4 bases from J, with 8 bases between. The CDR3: CASSQDGGADTQYF. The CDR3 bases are TGCGCCAGCAGCCAAGATGGAGGGGCAGATACGCAGTATTTT.

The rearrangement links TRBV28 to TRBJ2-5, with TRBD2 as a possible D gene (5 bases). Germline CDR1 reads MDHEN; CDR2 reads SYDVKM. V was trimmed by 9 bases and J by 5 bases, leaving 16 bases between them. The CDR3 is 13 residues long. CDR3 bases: TGTGCCAGTAGCCTAGGACTGCGGGAGACCCAGTACTTC. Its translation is CASSLGLRETQYF.

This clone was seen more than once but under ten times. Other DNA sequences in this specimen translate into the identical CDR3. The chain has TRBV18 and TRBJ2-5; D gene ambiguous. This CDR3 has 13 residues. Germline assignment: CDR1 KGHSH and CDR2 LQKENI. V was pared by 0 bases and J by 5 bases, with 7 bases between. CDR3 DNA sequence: TGTGCCAGCTCACCACCGAACGAGGAGACCCAGTACTTC. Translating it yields CASSPPNEETQYF.

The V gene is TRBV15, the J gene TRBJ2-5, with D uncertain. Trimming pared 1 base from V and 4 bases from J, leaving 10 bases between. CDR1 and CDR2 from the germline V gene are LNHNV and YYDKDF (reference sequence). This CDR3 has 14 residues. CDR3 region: CATSRGSPPETQYF. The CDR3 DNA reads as TGTGCCACCAGCAGAGGATCCCCCCCAGAGACCCAGTACTTC.

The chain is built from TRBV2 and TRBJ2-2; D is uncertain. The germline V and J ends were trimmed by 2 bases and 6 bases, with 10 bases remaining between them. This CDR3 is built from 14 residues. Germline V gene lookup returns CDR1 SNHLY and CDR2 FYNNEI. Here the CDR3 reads CASSESWTAGELFF. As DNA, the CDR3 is TGTGCCAGCAGTGAATCTTGGACCGCCGGGGAGCTGTTTTTT.

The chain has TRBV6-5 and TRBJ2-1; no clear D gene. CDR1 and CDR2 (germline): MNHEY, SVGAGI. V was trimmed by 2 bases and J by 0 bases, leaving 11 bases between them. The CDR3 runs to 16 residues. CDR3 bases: TGTGCCAGCAGTTACAAGGTTAGAGGCTCCTACAATGAGCAGTTCTTC. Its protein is CASSYKVRGSYNEQFF.

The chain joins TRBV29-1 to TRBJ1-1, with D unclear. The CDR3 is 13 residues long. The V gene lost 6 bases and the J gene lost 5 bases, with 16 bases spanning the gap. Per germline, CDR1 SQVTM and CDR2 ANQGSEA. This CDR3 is CSVWTAGGTEAFF. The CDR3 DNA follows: TGCAGCGTGTGGACGGCAGGCGGGACTGAAGCTTTCTTT.

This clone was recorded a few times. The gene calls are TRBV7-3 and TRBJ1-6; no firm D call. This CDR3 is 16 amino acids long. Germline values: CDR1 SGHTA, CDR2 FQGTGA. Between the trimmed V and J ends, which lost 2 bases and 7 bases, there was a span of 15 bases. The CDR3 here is CASSLGTRIQNSPLHF. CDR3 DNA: TGTGCCAGCAGCTTAGGTACCAGAATTCAAAATTCACCCCTCCACTTT.

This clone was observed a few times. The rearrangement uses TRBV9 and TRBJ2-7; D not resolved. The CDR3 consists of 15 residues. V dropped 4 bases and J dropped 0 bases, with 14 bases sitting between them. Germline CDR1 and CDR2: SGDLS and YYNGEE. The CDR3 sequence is CASSPRATYSYEQYF. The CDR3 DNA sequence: TGTGCCAGCAGCCCCCGGGCTACTTACTCCTACGAGCAGTACTTC.

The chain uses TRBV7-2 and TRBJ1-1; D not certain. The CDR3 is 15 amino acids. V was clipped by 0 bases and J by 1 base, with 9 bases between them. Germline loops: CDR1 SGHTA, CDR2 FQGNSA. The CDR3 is CASSLAIAANTEAFF. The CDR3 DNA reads TGTGCCAGCAGCTTAGCTATAGCCGCGAACACTGAAGCTTTCTTT.

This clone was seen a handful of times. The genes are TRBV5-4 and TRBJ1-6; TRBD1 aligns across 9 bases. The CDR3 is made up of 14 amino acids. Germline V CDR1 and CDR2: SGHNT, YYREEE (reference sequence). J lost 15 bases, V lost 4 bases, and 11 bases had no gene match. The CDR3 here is CASSLQGALADLHF. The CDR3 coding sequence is TGTGCCAGCAGCCTACAGGGGGCCCTGGCAGACCTCCACTTT.

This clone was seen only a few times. The CDR3, as DNA: TGCAGCGTTCGGGACAGGCGGGACACCGGGGAGCTGTTTTTT. It codes for CSVRDRRDTGELFF. The J gene is TRBJ2-2, the V gene TRBV29-1; 8 nucleotides agree with TRBD1. V lost 5 bases and J lost 3; bases outside the gene matches: 5. There are 14 residues in the CDR3. Germline V lookup: CDR1 SQVTM, CDR2 ANQGSEA.